This section outlines one TCR beta chain sequence together with its context. The target antigen is unknown. This sample is drawn from a study of Ad26.COV2.S vaccination and SARS-CoV-2 variants. Study overall: This donor came from the COV1001 trial of Ad26.COV2.S. The study gave Ad26.COV2.S intramuscularly, once or twice 56 days apart.

Described treatment: around 19 received Ad26.COV2.S at low or high dose, single or two shots; 5 received placebo; per-sample allocation not given. After the first vaccine or placebo injection, samples were drawn on day 63. Wuhan-strain SARS-CoV-2 spike was expressed by the Ad26 vector that made up the vaccine. Germline V CDR1 and CDR2: SGHKS, YYEKEE (reference sequence). The CDR3 is 16 residues long. Trimming cost V 1 base and J 1 base; bases outside gene matches: 4. The table came from immunoSEQ multiplex PCR; TCRdb's copy has only in-frame clones and leaves some out. This sample yields some 420,000 clones, of which roughly 88% are seen a single time; about 3.5% belongs to the top ten. Study-level results: Following vaccination, spike-specific CD8+ and CD4+ T cell responses reportedly exhibited substantial breadth.

This sample comprised peripheral blood, obtained in a trial of Ad26.COV2.S vaccine versus placebo. This chain joins TRBV5-5 and TRBJ2-1, with 8 positions matching TRBD1. This receptor was identified in a person aged 18-60 years who received the Ad26.COV2.S COVID-19 vaccine or a placebo. CDR3 nucleotide sequence: TGTGCCAGCAGCTTGAGGACAGGGAGGTCCTACAATGAGCAGTTCTTC. Translated: CASSLRTGRSYNEQFF.